The present entry profiles one T cell receptor beta chain with its context. This specimen comes from a study of T cell responses to AZD1222 COVID-19 vaccine. Pooling was applied to second doses at about 4 or about 12 weeks. Generated by immunoSEQ multiplex PCR, the TCRdb table keeps only in-frame clones and is missing some. The profile covers fewer than 85,000 clones, with roughly nine tenths appearing a single time and under 1.5% taken by the ten largest. This CDR3 comprises 14 residues. Trimming pared 4 bases from V and 5 bases from J, leaving 9 bases between. From germline, CDR1 is LGHDT and CDR2 YNNKEL (reference sequence).

The sequence came from an adult who received the AZD1222 COVID-19 vaccine. The sample in question was peripheral blood, obtained 28 days after the second AZD1222 dose. The rearrangement joins TRBV3-1 (or the pseudogene TRBV3-2) to TRBJ1-6; a possible D gene is TRBD1 (6 bases). Written as DNA, the CDR3 is TGTGCCAGCAGCCGGCGACAGGATAATTCACCCCTCCACTTT. Translating gives CASSRRQDNSPLHF.